The source of this T cell receptor beta chain is a study of shared clonotypes between healthy human individuals. Study information: Two women and a few men aged 18 to 49 made up the donors.

Per the germline V gene, CDR1 is SGHVS and CDR2 is FNYEAQ. V gave up 2 bases and J gave up 6 bases, with 11 bases separating them. The CDR3 has 14 residues. Original methodology: For the immunoSEQ data, sequences were junction-only without quality scores, so filtering differed. Clones were read by immunoSEQ multiplex PCR, and TCRdb kept only the in-frame ones, dropping some. Clone size and V and J calls were adopted from that table, with D and trimming inferred from the DNA. In the table there are under 1 million clones, around 96% of which are singletons. CD45RO-negative CD8 cells positively selected for CCR7 made up the naive population, which excluded terminally differentiated effector memory CD45RA+ cells. The study drew its donors from healthy HIV-negative adults without recent acute infections or vaccinations.

The sample comprised naive CD8+ T cells sorted from blood. The chain is built from TRBV7-6 and TRBJ2-1, with D tentatively TRBD1 (5 bases). The source is a young man in good health. Here the CDR3 DNA reads TGTGCCAGCAGCTTAAGTCCCCAGGGCAATGAGCAGTTCTTC. The encoded protein is CASSLSPQGNEQFF.